These 17 T cell receptor beta chains were all obtained from the same sample, sequenced in a study of blood T cell repertoires in COVID-19. Here immunoSEQ multiplex PCR was the method, and the copy in TCRdb shows in-frame clones only, minus some. The table has about 97,000 clones, approximately 86% seen once. Sequenced sample: peripheral blood. The receptors were sampled from a woman in her forties or fifties with COVID-19, enrolled during active disease.

This clone was counted once. V gene TRBV3-1 (or the pseudogene TRBV3-2) combines with J gene TRBJ1-3; a possible D gene is TRBD1 (6 bases). Germline V gene data show CDR1 as LGHDT and CDR2 as YNNKEL (reference sequence). CDR3 length equals 12 residues. V lost 11 bases and J lost 3, with 11 bases in between. The CDR3 here is CAVQGSGNTIYF. CDR3 nucleotide sequence: TGTGCCGTACAGGGTAGTGGAAACACCATATATTTT.

The chain uses TRBV9 and TRBJ1-2; the D gene is possibly TRBD1 (6 bases). Deletions cut 0 bases from V and 6 bases from J, with 9 bases between. Germline V gene sequence: CDR1 SGDLS, CDR2 YYNGEE. The CDR3 runs 13 residues. CDR3 in DNA: TGTGCCAGCAGCGTAGGCGGGGGCCATGGCTACACCTTC. It specifies CASSVGGGHGYTF.

This clone came up a few times. The rearrangement uses TRBV18 and TRBJ2-7, with 8 bases lining up with TRBD2. J lost 0 bases, V lost 0 bases, and 10 bases had no gene match. Germline lookup yields CDR1 KGHSH and CDR2 LQKENI. CDR3 length equals 18 residues. The CDR3 nucleotides are TGTGCCAGCTCACCACCTCTCCAGGGAGCGGGGGCCTCCTACGAGCAGTACTTC. This gives the protein CASSPPLQGAGASYEQYF.

This rearrangement joins TRBV7-9 to TRBJ2-1; tentatively, D is TRBD2 (6 bases). CDR3 length equals 14 residues. Germline V gives CDR1 SEHNR, CDR2 FQNEAQ (reference sequence). V was trimmed by 5 bases and J by 5 bases, leaving 13 bases between them. The CDR3 bases are TGTGCCAGCAGCCTCGGGACTTTTAACAATGAGCAGTTCTTC. This encodes CASSLGTFNNEQFF.

The J gene is TRBJ2-3, the V gene TRBV30, with TRBD2 matching over 13 bases. The germline V gene has CDR1 GTSNPN and CDR2 SVGIG (reference sequence). J was trimmed by 1 base and V by 2 bases; bases with no gene match: 3. The CDR3 loop spans 16 amino acids. In DNA, the CDR3 is TGTGCCTGGAGTCGGGGACTAGCGGGACGCACAGATACGCAGTATTTT. It translates to CAWSRGLAGRTDTQYF.

In this sample, this clone turned up once. The rearrangement joins TRBV30 to TRBJ2-4, with TRBD2 matching 9 bases. This CDR3 is 15 amino acids long. With V trimmed by 4 bases and J by 7 bases, 11 bases remained unmatched. Germline CDR1 is GTSNPN and CDR2 is SVGIG (reference sequence). The CDR3 DNA sequence: TGTGCCTGGAATGGCGCGGGGGGGCCTGATAACATTCAGTACTTC. This encodes CAWNGAGGPDNIQYF.

The chain couples TRBV5-6 to TRBJ1-2, with 8 nucleotides matching TRBD1. Per germline, CDR1 SGHDT and CDR2 YYEEEE. After removal of 7 bases from V and 5 bases from J, the junction contained 7 bases not matched to a gene. The CDR3 covers 13 residues. This chain's CDR3 is CASFDRGRYGYTF. The DNA for the CDR3 is TGTGCCAGCTTCGACAGGGGAAGATATGGCTACACCTTC.

V is TRBV7-9 and J is TRBJ2-3; 9 positions agree with TRBD1. The CDR3 runs 15 residues. Germline V gene data show CDR1 as SEHNR and CDR2 as FQNEAQ (reference sequence). Losses at the gene ends were 4 bases for V and 2 bases for J; bases not matched to a gene: 4. The CDR3 protein is CASSSGTGNTDTQYF. CDR3 DNA sequence: TGTGCCAGCAGCTCCGGGACAGGGAACACAGATACGCAGTATTTT.

V is TRBV7-2 and J is TRBJ1-2; 11 bases are a match to TRBD1. There are 14 residues in the CDR3. Looked up from germline, CDR1 is SGHTA and CDR2 is FQGNSA. J lost 6 bases, V lost 3 bases, and 3 bases had no gene match. The chain's CDR3 is CASSLGQGGHGYTF. The CDR3 DNA is TGTGCCAGCAGCTTGGGACAGGGGGGGCATGGCTACACCTTC.

This clone came up once. The rearrangement links TRBV7-3 to TRBJ2-2; D remains ambiguous. V was pared by 1 base and J by 7 bases, with 7 bases between. The CDR3 totals 13 residues. Germline V lookup: CDR1 SGHTA, CDR2 FQGTGA. The CDR3 region has the DNA TGTGCCAGCAGCTTAAAGTATAGCGGGGAGCTGTTTTTT. Amino acid sequence: CASSLKYSGELFF.

The chain uses TRBV28 and TRBJ2-7; 9 nucleotides line up with TRBD2. The CDR3 has 13 amino acids. Per the germline V gene, CDR1 is MDHEN and CDR2 is SYDVKM. J was trimmed by 7 bases and V by 4 bases; bases with no gene match: 5. The CDR3 spells CASSSRLAGEQYF. The DNA of the CDR3 is TGTGCCAGCAGTTCTCGTCTAGCGGGGGAGCAGTACTTC. Combining the CDR3 with reference TRBV28 and TRBJ2-7 gives the whole variable domain DVKVTQSSRYLVKRTGEKVFLECVQDMDHENMFWYRQDPGLGLRLIYFSYDVKMKEKGDIPEGYSVSREKKERFSLILESASTNQTSMYLCASSSRLAGEQYFGPGTRLTVT.

The rearrangement links TRBV28 to TRBJ1-3, with D uncertain. This CDR3 has 13 residues. From germline, CDR1 is MDHEN and CDR2 SYDVKM. V was shortened by 8 bases and J by 0 bases, with 8 bases between the two germline ends. The DNA of the CDR3 is TGTGCCAGCCAGTACAGCTCTGGAAACACCATATATTTT. Protein product: CASQYSSGNTIYF. Full variable domain (rest looked up from reference TRBV28 and TRBJ1-3): DVKVTQSSRYLVKRTGEKVFLECVQDMDHENMFWYRQDPGLGLRLIYFSYDVKMKEKGDIPEGYSVSREKKERFSLILESASTNQTSMYLCASQYSSGNTIYFGEGSWLTVV.

The chain's CDR3 is CASSRGDRGSGNTIYF. The CDR3, as DNA: TGCGCCAGCAGCCGAGGGGACAGGGGATCAGGAAACACCATATATTTT. The J gene is TRBJ1-3, the V gene TRBV5-1; 10 bases align to TRBD1. The CDR3 length is 16 residues. Losses at the gene ends were 4 bases for V and 4 bases for J; bases not matched to a gene: 8. The germline V gene encodes CDR1 SGHRS and CDR2 YFSETQ.

This chain connects TRBV2 to TRBJ1-2; 7 bases agree with TRBD1. V was clipped by 6 bases and J by 5 bases; unmatched bases: 6. In germline, CDR1 is SNHLY, CDR2 FYNNEI. The CDR3 spans 13 residues. This CDR3 reads CASRATGLYGYTF. The CDR3 DNA sequence: TGTGCCAGCAGGGCGACAGGGTTATATGGCTACACCTTC.

This CDR3 reads CASNERGATGELFF. In DNA, the CDR3 is TGCGCCAGCAACGAGCGGGGGGCCACCGGGGAGCTGTTTTTT. This chain links TRBV5-1 with TRBJ2-2; 9 bases align to TRBD2. The CDR3 sequence is 14 residues long. Germline assignment: CDR1 SGHRS and CDR2 YFSETQ. After removal of 6 bases from V and 4 bases from J, the junction contained 4 bases not matched to a gene.

The V and J genes are TRBV25-1 and TRBJ1-6; 7 nucleotides line up with TRBD1. CDR3 length equals 15 residues. J gave up 6 bases and V 6 bases, and 8 bases lay outside the gene matches. The V gene's germline CDR1 is MGHDK and CDR2 SYGVNS. The CDR3 DNA sequence: TGTGCCAGCAGAGATAGGACAGGAGTTAATTCACCCCTCCACTTT. Translated: CASRDRTGVNSPLHF.

This clone was counted a single time. The genes are TRBV18 and TRBJ1-3; D gene ambiguous. Germline values: CDR1 KGHSH, CDR2 LQKENI. Deletions cut 2 bases from V and 4 bases from J, with 12 bases between. The CDR3 extends over 15 amino acids. The CDR3 coding sequence is TGTGCCAGCTCACCAGGCGATCGAGGCGGAAACACCATATATTTT. Amino acid sequence: CASSPGDRGGNTIYF.